This passage covers 26 T cell receptor beta chains from one sample sequenced in a study of shared clonotypes between healthy human individuals. Some clones are missing from TCRdb's copy, which holds only in-frame ones; the method was immunoSEQ multiplex PCR. Of fewer than 150,000 clones in the sample, 65% to 75% were seen once. Source material: memory CD8+ T cells sorted from blood. Subset in this sample: CD45RO+ cells pooled with CCR7-negative TemRA cells. These receptors were taken from a woman in her 30s in good health.

This clone was counted a few times. The chain couples TRBV6-5 to TRBJ1-2, with 10 bases matching TRBD1. Trimming cost V 4 bases and J 7 bases; bases outside gene matches: 0. CDR1 MNHEY and CDR2 SVGAGI come from the germline V gene. The CDR3 runs 12 residues. CDR3 sequence (DNA): TGTGCCAGCAGTTGGGACAGGGGTGGCTACACCTTC. This codes for CASSWDRGGYTF.

This chain links TRBV27 with TRBJ2-6, with unresolved D. V gave up 6 bases and J gave up 0 bases, with 21 bases separating them. The germline CDR1 and CDR2 sequences are MNHEY and SMNVEV (reference sequence). The CDR3 is 19 residues long. CDR3 region: CASRSFIGQAPSGANVLTF. The CDR3 bases are TGTGCCAGCAGGAGTTTCATAGGGCAGGCCCCCTCTGGGGCCAACGTCCTGACTTTC.

The chain links TRBV4-1 to TRBJ1-3; the D gene is possibly TRBD1 (6 bases). Per the germline V gene, CDR1 is MGHRA and CDR2 is YSYEKL. There are 17 residues in the CDR3. V was pared by 1 base and J by 1 base, with 14 bases between. CDR3 protein: CASSQVPGAASGNTIYF. The CDR3 DNA reads TGCGCCAGCAGCCAAGTCCCGGGGGCCGCGTCTGGAAACACCATATATTTT.

This chain uses TRBV19 with TRBJ1-1, with D perhaps matching TRBD1 (6 bases). The CDR3 is 14 residues long. Trimming shortened V by 6 bases and J by 4 bases, and 15 bases separated the two germline ends. Germline V gene lookup returns CDR1 LNHDA and CDR2 SQIVND (reference sequence). This CDR3 reads CASSHRVGGTEAFF. Written as DNA, the CDR3 is TGTGCCAGTAGCCACAGGGTAGGGGGCACTGAAGCTTTCTTT.

This clone is labeled medium-sized. The J gene is TRBJ1-1, the V gene TRBV5-5; a possible D gene is TRBD1 (6 bases). This CDR3 spans 14 amino acids. Trimming cost V 4 bases and J 5 bases, with 15 bases left between them. In germline, CDR1 is SGHKS, CDR2 YYEKEE (reference sequence). CDR3 protein: CASSPAGGPTEAFF. For the CDR3, the DNA is TGTGCCAGCAGCCCAGCGGGGGGCCCAACTGAAGCTTTCTTT.

The chain couples TRBV2 to TRBJ1-2; D gene uncertain. V was pared by 8 bases and J by 1 base, with 8 bases between. The CDR3 has 12 residues. Germline V CDR1 and CDR2: SNHLY, FYNNEI. In nucleotides, the CDR3 is TGTGCCAGCGAAATCGGTAACTATGGCTACACCTTC. This codes for CASEIGNYGYTF.

The count of this clone is one. The chain combines TRBV6-5 with TRBJ1-4, with no clear D. The CDR3 is 15 residues long. Between the trimmed V and J ends, which lost 0 bases and 0 bases, there was a span of 5 bases. The germline V gene has CDR1 MNHEY and CDR2 SVGAGI. The CDR3 spells CASSYSGATNEKLFF. The CDR3 coding sequence is TGTGCCAGCAGTTACTCGGGAGCAACTAATGAAAAACTGTTTTTT.

CDR3 sequence: CAISHGISYEQYF. For the CDR3, the DNA is TGTGCCATCAGCCACGGGATCTCCTACGAGCAGTACTTC. The J gene is TRBJ2-7, the V gene TRBV10-3, with D maybe TRBD2 (5 bases). The germline CDR1 and CDR2 sequences are ENHRY and SYGVKD. The CDR3 totals 13 residues. The V and J ends lost 6 bases and 0 bases respectively, with 9 bases between them.

The chain carries TRBV7-9 and TRBJ2-1; 12 bases line up with TRBD2. J lost 9 bases, V lost 3 bases, and 9 bases had no gene match. This CDR3 region has 16 residues. From germline, CDR1 is SEHNR and CDR2 FQNEAQ (reference sequence). The CDR3 sequence: CASSFPGLAGSIEQFF. The CDR3 nucleotides read TGTGCCAGCAGCTTCCCAGGACTAGCGGGGTCTATTGAGCAGTTCTTC. Filled out from reference TRBV7-9 and TRBJ2-1, the complete variable domain reads DTGVSQNPRHKITKRGQNVTFRCDPISEHNRLYWYRQTLGQGPEFLTYFQNEAQLEKSRLLSDRFSAERPKGSFSTLEIQRTEQGDSAMYLCASSFPGLAGSIEQFFGPGTRLTVL.

This chain links TRBV15 with TRBJ2-7, with 7 bases lining up with TRBD1. The V gene's germline CDR1 is LNHNV and CDR2 YYDKDF (reference sequence). V was clipped by 5 bases and J by 2 bases; unmatched bases: 9. The CDR3 length is 15 residues. Here the CDR3 DNA reads TGTGCCACCAGCCTTTACAGGGGAATCGCCTACGAGCAGTACTTC. Encoded protein: CATSLYRGIAYEQYF. The full variable domain, completed using reference TRBV15 and TRBJ2-7, is DAMVIQNPRYQVTQFGKPVTLSCSQTLNHNVMYWYQQKSSQAPKLLFHYYDKDFNNEADTPDNFQSRRPNTSFCFLDIRSPGLGDTAMYLCATSLYRGIAYEQYFGPGTRLTVT.

The chain employs TRBV29-1 and TRBJ1-1; D remains ambiguous. Germline CDR1 reads SQVTM; CDR2 reads ANQGSEA. The CDR3 is made up of 13 amino acids. V lost 2 bases and J 1 base, leaving 8 bases between the germline ends. CDR3 coding DNA: TGCAGCGTTGAATCGCAGGAGAACACTGAAGCTTTCTTT. This codes for CSVESQENTEAFF.

This clone was counted many times. This rearrangement joins TRBV6-1 to TRBJ2-2; 10 nucleotides line up with TRBD2. Germline trimming cut 2 bases from V and 3 bases from J; bases unmatched to any gene: 0. The CDR3 has 15 residues. Per the germline V gene, CDR1 is MNHNS and CDR2 is SASEGT. CDR3: CASSELAGDTGELFF. CDR3 nucleotides: TGTGCCAGCAGTGAACTAGCGGGAGACACCGGGGAGCTGTTTTTT.

The V and J genes are TRBV6-4 and TRBJ1-6, with 9 bases aligning to TRBD1. Germline V CDR1 and CDR2: MRHNA, SNTAGT. V lost 3 bases and J lost 10; bases outside the gene matches: 4. The CDR3 has 14 residues. As DNA, the CDR3 is TGTGCCAGCAGTGAAGGACAGGGGAACTCACCCCTCCACTTT. Residues: CASSEGQGNSPLHF.

In regard to this clone: This likely stems from a read error, as it lies one base from a far larger clone. This rearrangement joins TRBV6-1 to TRBJ2-2, with D possibly being TRBD2 (6 bases). CDR1 is MNHNS and CDR2 is SASEGT in the germline V gene. V was pared by 1 base and J by 4 bases, with 7 bases between. The CDR3 runs to 14 residues. CDR3 nucleotides: TGTGCCAGCAGTGAAGGACTAGGCACCGGGGAGCTGTTTTTT. This sequence encodes CASSEGLGTGELFF.

V is TRBV6-5 and J is TRBJ2-7, with a weak D call TRBD2 (6 bases). V was shortened by 8 bases and J by 0 bases, with 14 bases between the two germline ends. Germline V gene sequence: CDR1 MNHEY, CDR2 SVGAGI. This CDR3 has 14 residues. CDR3 in amino acids: CASRSGYPSYEQYF. CDR3 coding DNA: TGTGCCAGCCGGAGCGGGTACCCCTCCTACGAGCAGTACTTC.

This clone was seen repeatedly, ten times or more. The chain links TRBV27 to TRBJ2-7, with TRBD1 as a possible D gene (6 bases). Trimming cost V 8 bases and J 0 bases, with 8 bases left between them. The CDR3 is 12 residues long. Looked up from germline, CDR1 is MNHEY and CDR2 is SMNVEV (reference sequence). CDR3 DNA sequence: TGTGCCAGCCGGGACAACTCCTACGAGCAGTACTTC. This encodes CASRDNSYEQYF.

In its sample, this clone was seen once. This CDR3 is also generated by other DNA sequences in the sample. The rearrangement uses TRBV28 and TRBJ2-2, with 7 bases lining up with TRBD2. The CDR3 totals 15 residues. The V gene end was trimmed by 2 bases and the J gene end by 5 bases; junction bases not matched to a gene: 5. Germline V lookup: CDR1 MDHEN, CDR2 SYDVKM. The CDR3 protein is CASSLAGVETGELFF. Here the CDR3 DNA reads TGTGCCAGCAGTTTAGCGGGAGTAGAGACCGGGGAGCTGTTTTTT.

This sequence joins TRBV1 and TRBJ2-7; TRBD2, as called in the table, went unchecked against the DNA. TRBV1 is a documented pseudogene. The CDR3 totals 16 residues. The CDR3 loop is CTSSHILAGGNYEQYF. For the CDR3, the DNA is TGCACCAGCAGCCACATACTAGCGGGAGGGAACTACGAGCAGTACTTC.

This chain links TRBV7-8 with TRBJ2-1; a weak D match, TRBD1 (7 bases). V was pared by 5 bases and J by 6 bases, with 17 bases between. This CDR3 region has 15 residues. Germline lookup yields CDR1 SGHVS and CDR2 FQNEAQ. CDR3 DNA: TGTGCCAGCAGCCCCGGGGCTCAGGGGGGCAATGAGCAGTTCTTC. Protein: CASSPGAQGGNEQFF.

This clone showed up just once. The chain couples TRBV7-9 to TRBJ1-4, with 8 bases aligning to TRBD1. The CDR3 totals 13 residues. The trim removed 5 bases at V and 13 bases at J, leaving 9 bases unmatched. Germline V lookup: CDR1 SEHNR, CDR2 FQNEAQ (reference sequence). CDR3 nucleotide sequence: TGTGCCAGCAGCACCCCCGGGACAGGCGGACTGTTTTTT. Amino acid sequence: CASSTPGTGGLFF.

The chain uses TRBV4-2 and TRBJ2-7; D is tentatively TRBD1 or TRBD2 (5 bases each). This CDR3 comprises 14 residues. V was trimmed by 1 base and J by 3 bases, leaving 10 bases between them. CDR1 and CDR2 (germline): LGHNA, YNFKEQ. CDR3 sequence: CASSQALGVYEQYF. CDR3 nucleotide sequence: TGTGCCAGCAGCCAAGCACTGGGGGTCTACGAGCAGTACTTC.

This clone has a single count. The chain carries TRBV6-1 and TRBJ2-7; the match to TRBD2 covers 9 bases. Germline V lookup: CDR1 MNHNS, CDR2 SASEGT. The CDR3 extends over 15 amino acids. Germline trimming cut 2 bases from V and 7 bases from J; bases unmatched to any gene: 9. For the CDR3, the DNA is TGTGCCAGCAGTGAAACCCTAGCGGGAAGTGAAGAGCAGTACTTC. This sequence encodes CASSETLAGSEEQYF.

The chain recombines TRBV5-1 with TRBJ2-7; possibly TRBD2 for D (6 bases). CDR3 size: 15 residues. V gave up 7 bases and J gave up 3 bases, with 20 bases separating them. Germline V gene data show CDR1 as SGHRS and CDR2 as YFSETQ. CDR3 bases: TGCGCCAGCCGGCTTGGGGACGGACTACTCTACGAGCAGTACTTC. It specifies CASRLGDGLLYEQYF.

This rearrangement joins TRBV29-1 to TRBJ2-1; 14 bases match TRBD2. The CDR3 is 13 amino acids. The V and J ends lost 7 bases and 5 bases, in that order; junction bases with no gene match: 1. Germline V gene sequence: CDR1 SQVTM, CDR2 ANQGSEA. The CDR3: CSGGLAGDNEQFF. The DNA of the CDR3 is TGCAGCGGGGGACTAGCGGGAGACAATGAGCAGTTCTTC.

This chain connects TRBV5-4 to TRBJ2-5; 7 bases are shared with TRBD1. The length of the CDR3 is 16 residues. The germline V gene has CDR1 SGHNT and CDR2 YYREEE (reference sequence). With 4 bases clipped from V and 3 bases from J, the junction kept 12 bases outside the gene matches. The CDR3: CASSRQRTGTKETQYF. CDR3 in DNA: TGTGCCAGCAGCCGCCAGAGGACAGGTACAAAAGAGACCCAGTACTTC.

At least ten counts were recorded for this clone. The chain carries TRBV9 and TRBJ1-4; TRBD1 is a possible D gene (5 bases). Trimming stripped 1 base from V and 3 bases from J, with 7 bases between. CDR1 and CDR2 (germline): SGDLS, YYNGEE. CDR3 length: 14 amino acids. The CDR3 reads CASSVSGSNEKLFF. The DNA of the CDR3 is TGTGCCAGCAGCGTATCAGGGTCTAATGAAAAACTGTTTTTT. The complete variable domain, with remaining parts taken from reference TRBV9 and TRBJ1-4, reads DSGVTQTPKHLITATGQRVTLRCSPRSGDLSVYWYQQSLDQGLQFLIQYYNGEERAKGNILERFSAQQFPDLHSELNLSSLELGDSALYFCASSVSGSNEKLFFGSGTQLSVL.